The present entry profiles one T cell receptor beta chain with its context. Its antigen is as yet unknown. CDR3 length: 16 residues. The J segment lost 2 bases and the V segment lost 2 bases, leaving 7 bases of the junction unmatched. Germline V gene sequence: CDR1 LNHDA, CDR2 SQIVND (reference sequence). This entry is derived from a study of cytomegalovirus exposure and HLA in healthy donors. Study observations and caveats: Roughly uniform sequencing depth across donors was assumed, possibly incorrectly.

The PCR contained 60 Vbeta and 13 Jbeta primers. Repertoires were generated with immunoSEQ multiplex PCR, while TCRdb's copy carries only in-frame clones and drops some. The sample is made up of roughly 77,000 clones, and the top ten hold approximately 4.6% of it. Sequencing input: PBMCs. The chain carries TRBV19 and TRBJ2-3; 7 bases fit TRBD1. The receptor was isolated from a man under 40 in good health and CMV-seronegative. In DNA, the CDR3 is TGTGCCAGTAGTATAAAGCCAGGGGGTTTCACAGATACGCAGTATTTT. It yields the protein CASSIKPGGFTDTQYF.